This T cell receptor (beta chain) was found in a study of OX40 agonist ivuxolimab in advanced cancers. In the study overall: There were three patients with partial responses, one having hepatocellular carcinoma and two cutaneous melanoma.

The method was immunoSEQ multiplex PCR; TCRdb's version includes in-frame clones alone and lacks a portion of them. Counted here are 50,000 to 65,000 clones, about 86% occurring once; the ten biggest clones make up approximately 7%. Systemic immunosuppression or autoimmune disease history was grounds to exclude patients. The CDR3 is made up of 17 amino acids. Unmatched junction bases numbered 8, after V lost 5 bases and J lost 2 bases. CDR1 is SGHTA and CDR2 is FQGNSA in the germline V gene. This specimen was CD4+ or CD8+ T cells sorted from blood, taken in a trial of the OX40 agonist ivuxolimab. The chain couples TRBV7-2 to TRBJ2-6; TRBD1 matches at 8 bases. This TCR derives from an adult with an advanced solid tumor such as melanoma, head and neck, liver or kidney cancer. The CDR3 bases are TGTGCCAGCAGCCACGGACAGGGCTTCACTGGGGCCAACGTCCTGACTTTC. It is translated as CASSHGQGFTGANVLTF. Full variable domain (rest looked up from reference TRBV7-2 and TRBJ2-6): GAGVSQSPSNKVTEKGKDVELRCDPISGHTALYWYRQSLGQGLEFLIYFQGNSAPDKSGLPSDRFSAERTGGSVSTLTIQRTQQEDSAVYLCASSHGQGFTGANVLTFGAGSRLTVL.